These T cell receptor beta chains were read from a single sample in a study of OX40 agonist ivuxolimab in advanced cancers. Clones were sequenced by immunoSEQ multiplex PCR, and TCRdb holds only the in-frame ones, with some missing. The sample has 68,000 or so clones; roughly 80% are singletons. The source material was CD4+ or CD8+ T cells sorted from blood, sampled in a trial of the OX40 agonist ivuxolimab. Every receptor here comes from an adult with an advanced solid tumor such as melanoma, head and neck, liver or kidney cancer. The CDR3 runs from the conserved cysteine through the conserved F or W. D genes are given only for firm matches. Clone size is not always given. Where it is, it says once, few, many or a class for expanded clones.

>-|TRBJ2-3|TRBV2|once
TGTGCCAGCAGTGACGTCGTCCGAAGCACAGATACGCAGTATTTT
CASSDVVRSTDTQYF
>TRBD1|TRBJ1-1|TRBV5-4|-
TGTGCCAGCAGCGAGGACAGGGGAATGAACACTGAAGCTTTCTTT
CASSEDRGMNTEAFF
>-|TRBJ1-2|TRBV5-5|-
TGTGCCAGCAGCTTGGATCCAATGGACTATGGCTACACCTTC
CASSLDPMDYGYTF
>-|TRBJ1-3|TRBV15|-
TGTGCCACCAGCAGAGATGGCAACTCTGGAAACACCATATATTTT
CATSRDGNSGNTIYF
>-|TRBJ1-1|TRBV7-9|-
TGTGCCAGCAGCCGAGCCACCGGGGGCACCGGGAACACTGAAGCTTTCTTT
CASSRATGGTGNTEAFF
>TRBD2|TRBJ2-3|TRBV6-5|-
TGTGCCAGCAGTTACCGGGGGGTAACAGATACGCAGTATTTT
CASSYRGVTDTQYF
>-|TRBJ1-6|TRBV14|-
TGTGCCAGCAGCCAGGGACTGTTTAATTCACCCCTCCACTTT
CASSQGLFNSPLHF
>-|TRBJ2-3|TRBV9|-
TGTGCCAGCAGCAGATTAGAAGGAGGGACAGATACGCAGTATTTT
CASSRLEGGTDTQYF
>-|TRBJ2-2|TRBV18|-
TGTGCCAGCTCACCACCCCGGGGTATCACCGGGGAGCTGTTTTTT
CASSPPRGITGELFF
>TRBD2|TRBJ2-7|TRBV7-2|-
TGTGCCAGCAGTCCTCGACTAGCGGGAGTAAAGTACTTC
CASSPRLAGVKYF
>-|TRBJ2-3|TRBV6-5|-
TGTGCCAGCAGCCTACCGGGCCCTCAGTATTTT
CASSLPGPQYF
>-|TRBJ1-5|TRBV6-1|-
TGTGCCAGCAGTGATTATCAGCCCCAGCATTTT
CASSDYQPQHF
>TRBD2|TRBJ2-7|TRBV7-2|-
TGTGCCAGCAGCTTGGGACTAGCAGATCTCTACGAGCAGTACTTC
CASSLGLADLYEQYF
>TRBD1|TRBJ2-5|TRBV6-1|-
TGTGCCAGCAGTGAACGGACAGGGGGCTTGGAGACCCAGTACTTC
CASSERTGGLETQYF
>TRBD1|TRBJ1-6|TRBV28|-
TGTGCCAGCAGTGATCAAAGACAGGGCCCGAATAATTCACCCCTCCACTTT
CASSDQRQGPNNSPLHF
>-|TRBJ2-7|TRBV4-2|-
TGTGCCAGCAGCCAAGATTTTCGCACGACCTACGAGCAGTACTTC
CASSQDFRTTYEQYF
>-|TRBJ2-3|TRBV9|-
TGTGCCAGCAGCGTAGTCGGGTCCCGCACAGATACGCAGTATTTT
CASSVVGSRTDTQYF
>TRBD2|TRBJ2-1|TRBV12-5|-
TGTGCTAAGGGACTAGCGAGGTATGAGCAGTTCTTC
CAKGLARYEQFF
>TRBD1|TRBJ2-3|TRBV18|-
TGTGCCAGCTCACCTGGACAGGGGACAGATACGCAGTATTTT
CASSPGQGTDTQYF
>-|TRBJ2-7|TRBV30|-
TGTGCCTGGAGCGGGTCCTACGAGCAGTACTTC
CAWSGSYEQYF
>-|TRBJ2-7|TRBV30|-
TGTGCCTGGAGTACCGGGACTTCCTACGAGCAGTACTTC
CAWSTGTSYEQYF
>-|TRBJ1-1|TRBV23-1|-
TGCGCCAGCAACCCGGAAGGCGGGGACACTGAAGCTTTCTTT
CASNPEGGDTEAFF
>-|TRBJ1-6|TRBV27|few
TGTGCCAGCAAACGGCCCGTCGATAATTCACCCCTCCACTTT
CASKRPVDNSPLHF
>-|TRBJ1-6|TRBV18|-
TGTGCCAGCTCACCCGAACATGATTCACCCCTCCACTTT
CASSPEHDSPLHF
>-|TRBJ1-3|TRBV7-2|-
TGTGCCAGCAGCTTCGTAAAGACAGGAAACACCATATATTTT
CASSFVKTGNTIYF
>-|TRBJ2-5|TRBV5-1|-
TGCGCCAGCGGGAAATCCAACCAAGAGACCCAGTACTTC
CASGKSNQETQYF
>-|TRBJ1-6|TRBV25-1|few
TGTGCCAGCAGTGAATCCGGGGGGGCGACTCCCCTCCACTTT
CASSESGGATPLHF
>-|TRBJ1-1|TRBV18|-
TGTGCCAGCTCACTCAAAGGCACTGAAGCTTTCTTT
CASSLKGTEAFF
>-|TRBJ1-6|TRBV5-1|-
TGCGCCAGCAGCCTAATGAGGGAGTCCTATAATTCACCCCTCCACTTT
CASSLMRESYNSPLHF
>-|TRBJ1-6|TRBV6-6|once
TGTGCCAGCAGGGCGACGGGGGGAAGGAATTCACCCCTCCACTTT
CASRATGGRNSPLHF
>-|TRBJ1-3|TRBV5-5|few
TGTGCCAGCAGCTTGTTCCCCACAGGGTCTGGAAACACCATATATTTT
CASSLFPTGSGNTIYF
>-|TRBJ1-2|TRBV27|once
TGTGCCAGCAGTTCCGTCCCGGGACGGAATACCTATGGCTACACCTTC
CASSSVPGRNTYGYTF
>-|TRBJ1-1|TRBV6-4|-
TGTGCCAGCAGTGAGTTTCAGGGGACGAACACTGAAGCTTTCTTT
CASSEFQGTNTEAFF
>-|TRBJ2-3|TRBV28|-
TGTGCCAGCAGTTTATTCGGACGCACAGATACGCAGTATTTT
CASSLFGRTDTQYF
>-|TRBJ2-5|TRBV30|-
TGTGCCTGGAGTGGGAGGGGGGGAGAGACCCAGTACTTC
CAWSGRGGETQYF
>-|TRBJ1-5|TRBV6-1|-
TGTGCCAGCAGTGAAGCGCCAGGGAATCAGCCCCAGCATTTT
CASSEAPGNQPQHF
>-|TRBJ2-3|TRBV4-1|-
TGCGCCAGCAGCCAACTAGTGCAGAAGACAGATACGCAGTATTTT
CASSQLVQKTDTQYF
>-|TRBJ2-7|TRBV10-3|once
TGTGCCATCAGTGAGTCGAAGGACAGCACCGGCGAGCAGTACTTC
CAISESKDSTGEQYF
>-|TRBJ2-2|TRBV19|-
TGTGCCAGTAGTATGACAGACTTCGCGAACACCGGGGAGCTGTTTTTT
CASSMTDFANTGELFF
>-|TRBJ1-2|TRBV7-9|-
TGTGCCAGCAGCTTAGGTCAGGTAAACTATGGCTACACCTTC
CASSLGQVNYGYTF
>-|TRBJ2-1|TRBV12-2|-
TGTGCAAGTCGCTTTTGGCCCCCGGACAATGAGCAGTTCTTC
CASRFWPPDNEQFF
>TRBD1|TRBJ2-7|TRBV7-9|-
TGTGCCAGCAGACTCGATGGACAGGGTTACGAGCAGTACTTC
CASRLDGQGYEQYF
>-|TRBJ2-3|TRBV5-1|-
TGCGCCAGCAGCTTGGCGGGCAGGCCTAGCACAGATACGCAGTATTTT
CASSLAGRPSTDTQYF